This T cell receptor (beta chain) was recovered during a study of T cell clonality in common variable immunodeficiency. Assay used: immunoSEQ multiplex PCR; TCRdb lists only in-frame clones, some missing. Listed for the sample are fewer than 75,000 clones, none seen a single time. There are many counts of this clone. Its antigen is as yet unknown. Broader study findings: CVID subjects had higher TCRbeta clonality than healthy controls, most marked in about a third. Compared with controls, CVID subjects had fewer shared TCRbeta clones.

The TCR was taken from a person between 18 and 69 years old in good health. The sequenced sample was peripheral blood mononuclear cells.

The DNA read from the CDR3 is TGTGCCAGTAGTATACTCCGGGACAATGAG. Protein: CASSILRDNE. In full, the CDR3 reads CASSILRDNEQFF. V gene TRBV19 combines with J gene TRBJ2-1; no clear D. The read halts 3 residues ahead of the CDR3 end, with the missing end drawn from the germline J gene. CDR3 length: 13 residues. V lost 2 bases and J 5 bases, leaving 7 bases between the germline ends. Per germline, CDR1 LNHDA and CDR2 SQIVND (reference sequence).